Below, 3 T cell receptor beta chains from the same sample are listed, as sequenced in a study of T cell responses to AZD1222 COVID-19 vaccine. Clones were sequenced by immunoSEQ multiplex PCR, and TCRdb holds only the in-frame ones, with some missing. Of roughly 100,000 clones in the sample, about 85% are singletons; the top ten hold 2% to 3%. This material consisted of peripheral blood, taken 28 days after the second AZD1222 dose. The origin of the receptors is an adult who received the AZD1222 COVID-19 vaccine.

Here the CDR3 DNA reads TGTGCCAGCAGAACCGGGACGGTTCTATATGGCTACACCTTC. Its protein product is CASRTGTVLYGYTF. The chain couples TRBV27 to TRBJ1-2, with a possible D match to TRBD1 (5 bases). The CDR3 has 14 amino acids. Trimming took 6 bases from V and 5 from J, leaving 16 bases between them. CDR1 and CDR2 (germline): MNHEY, SMNVEV (reference sequence).

The chain has TRBV7-3 and TRBJ2-1, with a possible D match to TRBD2 (5 bases). Trimming removed 4 bases at V and 10 bases at J, with 20 bases between. CDR1 and CDR2 from the germline V gene are SGHTA and FQGTGA. The CDR3 consists of 15 residues. CDR3 amino acids: CASSSFEGYGNEQFF. DNA for the CDR3: TGTGCCAGCAGCTCCTTTGAAGGTTACGGGAACGAGCAGTTCTTC.

The CDR3 nucleotides are TGTGCCAGCAGCGCCGGGACTAGCGGGAGATTGGGCACAGATACGCAGTATTTT. Translating it yields CASSAGTSGRLGTDTQYF. This chain joins TRBV9 and TRBJ2-3; 14 bases map to TRBD2. With 3 bases clipped from V and 1 base from J, the junction kept 7 bases outside the gene matches. The germline gives CDR1 SGDLS, CDR2 YYNGEE. The CDR3 runs 18 residues.